This TCR beta chain is from a study of beta chain features in type 1 diabetes (dated by TCRdb to about 2018). Concerning the study at large: No differences in mean age, gender distribution, total cell number or subset yield were found between patients and healthy donors. The study compared the TCRB repertoires of sorted circulating CD4+ T cell subsets in recently diagnosed type 1 diabetes patients with those in matched healthy donors. Naive and central memory subsets were obtained from all 30 or so donors, but regulatory and stem cell-like memory subsets were isolated from only 8 patients and roughly eight healthy donors. Across all samples, some 99 million sorted cells were examined, and cell number per subset correlated strongly with RNA yield. What the authors observed across the whole study: HLA sub-analyses involved small numbers of individuals, so any influence of HLA type on TCRB rearrangement remained unresolved. PCR might favor shorter templates, but patient and control samples were amplified and corrected together, so any skew would affect both groups equally. Patients with type 1 diabetes made fewer insertions and deleted more nucleotides at VDJ recombination sites, implying thymic rearrangement abnormalities. Sequencing cDNA rather than genomic DNA could over-represent highly expressing activated cells, although activation and CD3 levels did not differ between groups. Type 1 diabetes patients showed a moderate but significant shortening of TCRB CDR3 length in all four CD4+ subsets. Naive, central memory and regulatory TCRB repertoires appeared to be more alike among patients than among healthy donors.

V loses 6 bases, J loses 1 base, and the germline ends lie 12 bases apart. The cysteine opens and the phenylalanine closes a CDR3 of 14 amino acids. Here the CDR3 DNA is all that survives: 42 bases in frame from base 1. This clone came up many times. The antigen it binds to is not known. No base qualities exist here, and no much larger clone lies one base off it. The entire amount of isolated RNA was reverse transcribed using the High Capacity cDNA Reverse Transcription Kit, so the sequenced TCRB transcripts were expressed ones. Deep immunoSEQ sequencing was applied to naive, central memory and regulatory T cell samples, giving an average of approximately 3.8 million total reads per sample. Sorted cells were lysed in RLT buffer, and RNA was extracted using DNase-treated RNeasy Micro or Mini kits according to cell number. Each cell subset was processed separately to prevent cross-contamination, with patient and healthy donor samples processed together. TCRB sequences were amplified from cDNA with the immunoSEQ multiplex PCR, producing 87-bp fragments spanning the CDR3 region. The amplicons were sequenced using the Illumina HiSeq platform. The authors' pipeline ran thus. Synthetic template baselines were used to correct PCR bias computationally, reads within Hamming distance 2 were collapsed, and singletons that could not be merged were discarded. Reads were aligned against IMGT to assign V, D and J genes, CDR3 length and insertions or deletions at six rearrangement sites. Within each subset, clonotype counts were normalized to sorted cell number, and only after that were true diversity and Gini coefficients computed with the tcR R package. The overlap coefficient, calculated on TCRB nucleotide sequences, was used to measure repertoire sharing. TCRdb obtained this table from immuneACCESS and retained in-frame rearrangements with V and J assigned. These tables miss some clones; where compared with another copy, unresolved V genes account for less than half of the shortfall, and the remainder is unexplained. The V and J calls and clone size were taken over from that table, and D and trimming were inferred from the DNA. This sample holds 120,000 to 150,000 clones; less than 15% were observed only once. The ten most abundant clones make up less than 1.5% of the sample.

A single peripheral blood draw of approximately 100 mL on average was collected from each donor into heparinised tubes. A BD FACSAria II was used to sort naive, central memory, regulatory and stem cell-like memory CD4+ T cells with a panel that included CD45RO, CCR7, CD25, CD127, CD95 and CD27. A purity above 95% was achieved for all sorted populations. PBMCs were isolated right away by Lymphoprep density gradient centrifugation and were stained directly, without culture. To minimize batch effects, samples were stained and sorted in pairs, one healthy donor with one patient per experiment. The TCR comes from a man between 18 and 35 years old with type 1 diabetes. Sequenced: central memory CD4+ T cells from blood. The sequence joins TRBV6-7 to TRBJ1-1, with an unclear D gene assignment. TRBV6-7 is an ORF, with its function uncertain. The nucleotide sequence reads as follows: TGTGCCAGCAGACCGAGAGATGGGAACACTGAAGCTTTCTTT. Translated, it reads CASRPRDGNTEAFF.